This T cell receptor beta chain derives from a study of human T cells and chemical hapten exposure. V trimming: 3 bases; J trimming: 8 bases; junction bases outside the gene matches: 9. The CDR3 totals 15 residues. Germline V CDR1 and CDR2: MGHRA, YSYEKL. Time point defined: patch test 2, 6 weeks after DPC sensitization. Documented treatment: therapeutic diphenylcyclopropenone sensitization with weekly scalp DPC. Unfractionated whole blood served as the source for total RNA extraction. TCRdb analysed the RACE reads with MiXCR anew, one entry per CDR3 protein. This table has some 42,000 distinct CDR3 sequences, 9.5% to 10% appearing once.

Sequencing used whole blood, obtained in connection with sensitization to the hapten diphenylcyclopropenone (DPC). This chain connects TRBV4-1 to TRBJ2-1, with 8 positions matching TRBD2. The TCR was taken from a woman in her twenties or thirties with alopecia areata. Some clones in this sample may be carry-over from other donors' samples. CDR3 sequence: CASSQAGGLLDEQFF. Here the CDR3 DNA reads TGCGCCAGCAGCCAGGCGGGGGGCCTATTGGATGAGCAGTTCTTC.